These 26 T cell receptor beta chains share one sample of origin, sequenced in a study of vaccination effects on CD4 cells after COVID-19. CD4+ T cells specific for antigen were expanded with viral peptide pools by the ViraFEST assay before sequencing. Scientists isolated CD4+ T cells after a roughly 9-day culture period ended. Vaccinated recipients, who were negative for nucleocapsid antibodies, had no history of SARS-CoV-2 infection. Assay: immunoSEQ multiplex PCR; the TCRdb copy retains only in-frame clones and omits some. The sample comprises about 25,000 clones, 73% of which are singletons, and approximately 5.3% rests with the top ten. These receptors' antigens are unknown. The source was CD4+ T cells from PBMCs cultured with SARS-CoV-2 spike peptides, collected before COVID-19 vaccination. The receptors originated from a human donor who received a COVID-19 vaccine.

This CDR3 is CASSLSFAGTEAFF. Written as DNA, the CDR3 is TGTGCCAGCAGCTTAAGTTTTGCTGGCACTGAAGCTTTCTTT. The J gene is TRBJ1-1, the V gene TRBV7-8; no definite D call. This CDR3 has 14 amino acids. Trimming took off 2 bases at V and 4 bases at J, with 11 bases between the two ends. The germline gives CDR1 SGHVS, CDR2 FQNEAQ. The full variable domain, completed using reference TRBV7-8 and TRBJ1-1, is GAGVSQSPRYKVAKRGQDVALRCDPISGHVSLFWYQQALGQGPEFLTYFQNEAQLDKSGLPSDRFFAERPEGSVSTLKIQRTQQEDSAVYLCASSLSFAGTEAFFGQGTRLTVV.

This clone was seen a few times. The chain recombines TRBV5-4 with TRBJ1-2, with unresolved D. V was trimmed by 4 bases and J by 5 bases, leaving 12 bases between them. This CDR3 is 13 amino acids long. CDR1 and CDR2 from the germline V gene are SGHNT and YYREEE (reference sequence). The CDR3 nucleotides read TGTGCCAGCAGCCTGGACCCCGTATATGGCTACACCTTC. Its translation is CASSLDPVYGYTF.

V gene TRBV9 combines with J gene TRBJ1-3; D gene ambiguous. The germline V and J ends were trimmed by 5 bases and 4 bases, with 1 base remaining between them. Germline-derived CDR1 and CDR2 are SGDLS and YYNGEE. The CDR3 length is 10 residues. In nucleotides, the CDR3 is TGTGCCAGCAGGGGAAACACCATATATTTT. Translating gives CASRGNTIYF.

This chain links TRBV18 with TRBJ1-4; D is uncertain. Germline CDR1 KGHSH, CDR2 LQKENI. The CDR3 loop spans 15 amino acids. Trimming left V 3 bases short and J 4 bases short, with 12 bases between. The chain's CDR3 is CASSPNRAGNEKLFF. CDR3 DNA: TGTGCCAGCTCACCCAACCGGGCCGGTAATGAAAAACTGTTTTTT.

This clone was counted between two and nine times. V is TRBV12-3 or TRBV12-4 and J is TRBJ1-1, with no clear D. The V gene lost 5 bases and the J gene lost 7 bases, with 14 bases spanning the gap. CDR3 size: 13 residues. The CDR3 nucleotides are TGTGCCAGCAGTCCCCAGGCCGGGCTTGAAGCTTTCTTT. Protein sequence: CASSPQAGLEAFF.

J is TRBJ2-3 and V is TRBV27, with 9 nucleotides matching TRBD2. This CDR3 is built from 19 residues. Germline V CDR1 and CDR2: MNHEY, SMNVEV (reference sequence). Unmatched junction bases numbered 14, after V lost 2 bases and J lost 2 bases. The CDR3 nucleotides are TGTGCCAGCAGTTTAGGCTGGGGGAATAGCGGGGGTTACACAGATACGCAGTATTTT. Protein product: CASSLGWGNSGGYTDTQYF.

This clone has more than one count but fewer than ten. This chain uses TRBV19 with TRBJ1-5; D unclear. The CDR3 is 14 amino acids. Germline V lookup: CDR1 LNHDA, CDR2 SQIVND (reference sequence). V lost 0 bases to trimming and J lost 6 bases, with 9 bases between them. The CDR3 sequence: CASSIDLKSQPQHF. The CDR3 DNA is TGTGCCAGTAGTATAGATCTGAAGAGTCAGCCCCAGCATTTT.

The chain links TRBV10-3 to TRBJ2-1; D is unresolved. CDR1 and CDR2 from the germline V gene are ENHRY and SYGVKD. V was trimmed by 3 bases and J by 6 bases, leaving 9 bases between them. CDR3 length: 13 amino acids. CDR3 residues: CAISETGLNEQFF. Here the CDR3 DNA reads TGTGCCATCAGTGAAACCGGGCTCAATGAGCAGTTCTTC.

This clone was seen only a few times. At one end, the junction sequence differs from germline, possibly due to a read error. The chain uses TRBV2 and TRBJ2-7, with D tentatively TRBD2 (5 bases). Germline-derived CDR1 and CDR2 are SNHLY and FYNNEI. The CDR3 loop spans 15 amino acids. In DNA, the CDR3 is TGTGCCAGCAGTGAAGTCGAGGGCCGCCGGCTCCCCGTTAGCTTC. Translation: CASSEVEGRRLPVSF.

The chain carries TRBV30 and TRBJ1-2, with D perhaps TRBD1 (5 bases). There are 12 residues in the CDR3. The germline V and J ends were trimmed by 8 bases and 5 bases, with 15 bases remaining between them. Germline lookup yields CDR1 GTSNPN and CDR2 SVGIG (reference sequence). The chain's CDR3 is CAGNLGGYGYTF. The CDR3 DNA follows: TGTGCCGGGAACCTGGGGGGTTATGGCTACACCTTC. The full variable domain, its missing parts supplied by reference TRBV30 and TRBJ1-2, is SQTIHQWPATLVQPVGSPLSLECTVEGTSNPNLYWYRQAAGRGLQLLFYSVGIGQISSEVPQNLSASRPQDRQFILSSKKLLLSDSGFYLCAGNLGGYGYTFGSGTRLTVV.

The CDR3 loop reads CASSIGTGVNNEKLFF. The CDR3 nucleotides read TGTGCCAGTAGTATAGGGACAGGGGTCAATAATGAAAAACTGTTTTTT. The chain recombines TRBV19 with TRBJ1-4, with TRBD1 matching 9 bases. This CDR3 contains 16 residues. The V gene's germline CDR1 is LNHDA and CDR2 SQIVND (reference sequence). The V and J ends lost 1 base and 4 bases, in that order; junction bases with no gene match: 4.

The chain carries TRBV11-2 and TRBJ2-7; possible D gene TRBD1, 6 bases. Trimming stripped 3 bases from V and 2 bases from J, with 17 bases between. The CDR3 extends over 16 amino acids. The V gene's germline CDR1 is SGHAT and CDR2 FQNNGV. CDR3 DNA: TGTGCCAGCAGCTTCTCGACAGGCCCCTCTACCTACGAGCAGTACTTC. It specifies CASSFSTGPSTYEQYF.

V gene TRBV7-9 combines with J gene TRBJ1-4; no clear D gene. Germline lookup yields CDR1 SEHNR and CDR2 FQNEAQ (reference sequence). V lost 5 bases, J lost 6 bases, and 4 bases lay in between. The CDR3 runs to 11 residues. CDR3 sequence reads: CASSAYEKLFF. As DNA, the CDR3 is TGTGCCAGCAGCGCTTATGAAAAACTGTTTTTT.

This chain links TRBV11-3 with TRBJ2-7; D possibly corresponds to TRBD1 (6 bases). Germline V gene sequence: CDR1 SGHNT, CDR2 YENEEA. This CDR3 is 14 amino acids long. V was cut by 0 bases and J by 5 bases, with 11 bases left in between. As DNA, the CDR3 is TGTGCCAGCAGCTTAGAAGGACAGAGCCACGAGCAGTACTTC. This encodes CASSLEGQSHEQYF.

V is TRBV5-4 and J is TRBJ2-3; TRBD1 aligns across 7 bases. CDR3 length: 16 amino acids. Looked up from germline, CDR1 is SGHNT and CDR2 is YYREEE (reference sequence). V lost 3 bases to trimming and J lost 2 bases; unmatched junction nucleotides: 9. The CDR3 region has the DNA TGTGCCAGCAGCTCAACCGGGACAGACATCACAGATACGCAGTATTTT. As protein: CASSSTGTDITDTQYF.

The V call is TRBV29-1, the J call TRBJ2-1; 7 nucleotides align to TRBD2. J lost 7 bases, V lost 2 bases, and 8 bases had no gene match. There are 14 residues in the CDR3. Per the germline V gene, CDR1 is SQVTM and CDR2 is ANQGSEA. This CDR3 reads CSVERRTRRNEQFF. The CDR3 DNA reads as TGCAGCGTTGAAAGGAGGACTAGGCGGAATGAGCAGTTCTTC.

The rearrangement uses TRBV10-3 and TRBJ2-3; TRBD1 matches 9 bases. CDR1 and CDR2 from the germline V gene are ENHRY and SYGVKD. The CDR3 spans 16 residues. V gave up 5 bases and J gave up 3 bases; unmatched junction bases: 9. The CDR3 nucleotides read TGTGCCATCAGTCCGGGACAGGGACCAGGTACAGATACGCAGTATTTT. Amino acid sequence: CAISPGQGPGTDTQYF.

CDR3 loop: CATSAGSYEQYF. CDR3 nucleotide sequence: TGTGCCACCAGTGCCGGGAGTTACGAGCAGTACTTC. The chain carries TRBV24-1 and TRBJ2-7; D is possibly TRBD2 (6 bases). This CDR3 is 12 amino acids long. Germline V gene data show CDR1 as KGHDR and CDR2 as SFDVKD. V gave up 5 bases and J gave up 4 bases, with 8 bases separating them.

The V gene is TRBV3-1 (or the pseudogene TRBV3-2), the J gene TRBJ1-4; D not resolved. This CDR3 has 16 residues. Germline V gene lookup returns CDR1 LGHDT and CDR2 YNNKEL (reference sequence). V lost 0 bases and J 3 bases, leaving 11 bases between the germline ends. The CDR3 DNA reads TGTGCCAGCAGCCAAGATCTGGGTACGGCTAATGAAAAACTGTTTTTT. Translating it yields CASSQDLGTANEKLFF.

V usage is TRBV10-3 and J usage is TRBJ2-1; a weak D match, TRBD2 (5 bases). The CDR3 consists of 15 residues. The V gene lost 10 bases and the J gene lost 7 bases, with 23 bases spanning the gap. Germline V CDR1 and CDR2: ENHRY, SYGVKD. The CDR3 DNA is TGTGCCACCTTAGACCGGAAGAGGCCGGGAAATGAGCAGTTCTTC. It translates to CATLDRKRPGNEQFF.

There are a few counts of this clone. The genes are TRBV5-1 and TRBJ1-1, with 7 bases lining up with TRBD1. Germline CDR1 SGHRS, CDR2 YFSETQ. The CDR3 length is 14 residues. After removal of 0 bases from V and 2 bases from J, the junction contained 1 base not matched to a gene. The CDR3: CASSLEGGNTEAFF. The CDR3 DNA reads as TGCGCCAGCAGCTTGGAAGGGGGCAACACTGAAGCTTTCTTT.

The chain's CDR3 is CASSESGQGDQPQHF. CDR3 nucleotides: TGCGCCAGCAGTGAGTCGGGACAGGGTGATCAGCCCCAGCATTTT. The rearrangement uses TRBV10-2 and TRBJ1-5; 9 nucleotides match TRBD1. The CDR3 runs to 15 residues. Germline-derived CDR1 and CDR2 are WSHSY and SAAADI. The ends lost 0 bases at V and 5 bases at J; junction bases unmatched: 2.

The V gene is TRBV24-1, the J gene TRBJ1-5; 9 positions agree with TRBD1. V lost 3 bases to trimming and J lost 7 bases; unmatched junction nucleotides: 9. CDR1 is KGHDR, CDR2 SFDVKD, per germline. There are 16 residues in the CDR3. The CDR3 region is CATSDGGTGKEQPQHF. DNA for the CDR3: TGTGCCACCAGTGATGGAGGGACAGGGAAGGAACAGCCCCAGCATTTT.

This sequence joins TRBV6-5 and TRBJ1-2, with D maybe TRBD1 (5 bases). V lost 6 bases and J lost 2, with 16 bases in between. Germline CDR1 is MNHEY and CDR2 is SVGAGI. This CDR3 has 15 residues. CDR3: CASSYRRTQNYGYTF. The CDR3 DNA follows: TGTGCCAGCAGCTATAGACGGACACAAAACTATGGCTACACCTTC.

V usage is TRBV6-2 or TRBV6-3 and J usage is TRBJ2-1; D unresolved. Trimming shortened V by 2 bases and J by 10 bases, and 9 bases separated the two germline ends. In germline, CDR1 is MNHEY, CDR2 SVGEGT. The CDR3 spans 12 residues. The CDR3 sequence is CASSYAQIEQFF. The CDR3 coding sequence is TGTGCCAGCAGTTACGCACAGATAGAGCAGTTCTTC.

The chain has TRBV5-6 and TRBJ2-3; possibly TRBD1 for D (6 bases). The CDR3 is 17 residues long. V lost 6 bases and J 0 bases, leaving 20 bases between the germline ends. Germline loops: CDR1 SGHDT, CDR2 YYEEEE. The CDR3 bases are TGTGCCAGCACCCTCCCCACTGACAGGATTAGCACAGATACGCAGTATTTT. Protein sequence: CASTLPTDRISTDTQYF.